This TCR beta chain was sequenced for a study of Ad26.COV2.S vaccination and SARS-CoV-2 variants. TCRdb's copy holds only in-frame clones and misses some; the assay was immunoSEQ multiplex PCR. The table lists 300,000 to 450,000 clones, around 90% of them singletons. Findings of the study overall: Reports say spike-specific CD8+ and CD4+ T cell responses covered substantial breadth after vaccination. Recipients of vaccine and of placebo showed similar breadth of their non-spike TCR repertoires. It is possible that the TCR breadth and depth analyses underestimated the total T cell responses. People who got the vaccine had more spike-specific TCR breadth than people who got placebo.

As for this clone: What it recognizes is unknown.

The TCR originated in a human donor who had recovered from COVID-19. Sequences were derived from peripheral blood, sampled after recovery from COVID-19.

This CDR3 is CASSPFGGTYGYTF. For the CDR3, the DNA is TGTGCCAGCAGCCCCTTTGGCGGTACCTATGGCTACACCTTC. The chain links TRBV7-3 to TRBJ1-2; no definite D call. The CDR3 extends over 14 amino acids. V was shortened by 5 bases and J by 4 bases, with 14 bases between the two germline ends. Germline V gene lookup returns CDR1 SGHTA and CDR2 FQGTGA. Complete variable domain (other parts from reference TRBV7-3 and TRBJ1-2): GAGVSQTPSNKVTEKGKYVELRCDPISGHTALYWYRQSLGQGPEFLIYFQGTGAADDSGLPNDRFFAVRPEGSVSTLKIQRTERGDSAVYLCASSPFGGTYGYTFGSGTRLTVV.